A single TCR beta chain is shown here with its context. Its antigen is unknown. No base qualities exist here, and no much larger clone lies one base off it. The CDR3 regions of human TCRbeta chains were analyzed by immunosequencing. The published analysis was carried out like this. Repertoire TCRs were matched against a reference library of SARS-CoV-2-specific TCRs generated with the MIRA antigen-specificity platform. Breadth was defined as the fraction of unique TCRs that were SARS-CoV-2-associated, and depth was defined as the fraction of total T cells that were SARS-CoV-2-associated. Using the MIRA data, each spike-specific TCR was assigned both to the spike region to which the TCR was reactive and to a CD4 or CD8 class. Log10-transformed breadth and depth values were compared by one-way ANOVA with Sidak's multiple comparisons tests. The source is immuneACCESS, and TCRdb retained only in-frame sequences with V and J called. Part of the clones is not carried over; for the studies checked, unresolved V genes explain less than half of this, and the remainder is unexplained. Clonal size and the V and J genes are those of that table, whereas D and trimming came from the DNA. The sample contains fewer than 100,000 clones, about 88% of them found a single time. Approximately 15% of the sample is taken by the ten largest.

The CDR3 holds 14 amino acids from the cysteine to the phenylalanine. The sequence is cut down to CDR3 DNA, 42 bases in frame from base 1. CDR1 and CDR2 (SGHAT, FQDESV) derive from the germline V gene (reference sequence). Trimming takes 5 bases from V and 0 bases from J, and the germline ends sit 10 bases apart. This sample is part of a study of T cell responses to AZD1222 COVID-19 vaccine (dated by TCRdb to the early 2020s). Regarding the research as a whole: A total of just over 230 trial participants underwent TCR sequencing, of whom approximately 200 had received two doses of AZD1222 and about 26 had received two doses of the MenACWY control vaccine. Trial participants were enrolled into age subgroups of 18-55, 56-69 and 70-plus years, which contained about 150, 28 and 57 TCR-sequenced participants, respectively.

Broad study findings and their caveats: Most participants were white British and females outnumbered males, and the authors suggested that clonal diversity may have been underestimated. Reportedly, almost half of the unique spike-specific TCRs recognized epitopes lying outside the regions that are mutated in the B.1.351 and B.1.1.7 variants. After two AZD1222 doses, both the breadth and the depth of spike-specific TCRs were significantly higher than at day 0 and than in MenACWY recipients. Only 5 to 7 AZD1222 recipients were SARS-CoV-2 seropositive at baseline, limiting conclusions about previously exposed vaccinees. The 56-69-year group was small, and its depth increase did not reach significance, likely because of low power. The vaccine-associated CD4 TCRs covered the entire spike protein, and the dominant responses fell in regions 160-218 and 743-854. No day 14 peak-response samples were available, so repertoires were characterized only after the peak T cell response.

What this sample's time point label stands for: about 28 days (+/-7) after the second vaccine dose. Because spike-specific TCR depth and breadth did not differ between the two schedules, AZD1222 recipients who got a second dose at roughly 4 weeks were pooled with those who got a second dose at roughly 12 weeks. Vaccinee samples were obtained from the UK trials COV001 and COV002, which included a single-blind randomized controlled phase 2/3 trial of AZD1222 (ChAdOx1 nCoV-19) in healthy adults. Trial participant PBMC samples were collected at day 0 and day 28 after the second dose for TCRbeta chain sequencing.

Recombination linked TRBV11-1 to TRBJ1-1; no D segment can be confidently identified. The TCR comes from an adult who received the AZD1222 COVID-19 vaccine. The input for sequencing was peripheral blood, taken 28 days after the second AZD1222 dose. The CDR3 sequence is CASSLTVMNTEAFF. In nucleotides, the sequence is TGTGCCAGCAGCCTGACGGTGATGAACACTGAAGCTTTCTTT.